The source of this TCR beta chain is a study of cytomegalovirus exposure and HLA in healthy donors. Whole-study findings and limits: There were a few CMV-associated chains whose specificity for CMV antigens was confirmed in vitro. The tendency of first-cohort TCR clusters to co-occur in the roughly 120 validation repertoires was identified by a subsequent analysis. Most TCRs appeared rarely, but some public TCRs recurred in many donors.

Turning to this clone: Its antigen is still unknown.

Trimming took 0 bases from V and 7 from J; bases not matched to a gene: 6. In germline, CDR1 is MNHEY, CDR2 SVGAGI. The CDR3 loop spans 16 amino acids. This table comes from immunoSEQ multiplex PCR, and its TCRdb copy is limited to in-frame clones, with some not included. The sample contains 110,000 or so clones, more than 90% of which appear only once. It was the roughly 130-subject validation cohort, separate from the roughly 700-subject first cohort, to which the donors belonged. The rearrangement joins TRBV6-5 to TRBJ1-6; 7 nucleotides match TRBD1. Sequenced material: PBMCs. This sequence originates from a woman aged 18 to 35 in good health and CMV-seronegative. The CDR3 loop reads CASSYSSTGTNSPLHF. CDR3 bases: TGTGCCAGCAGTTACTCCTCGACAGGGACCAATTCACCCCTCCACTTT.